This TCR beta chain was sequenced for a study of cytomegalovirus exposure and HLA in healthy donors. Study overall: A prior study identified 120 million or so unique TCR beta sequences from about 180 million T cells. The study, taken as a whole, reports: TCR beta V- and J-gene trimming, according to a later analysis, was linked to a missense DCLRE1C variant.

In the PCR, 60 Vbeta and 13 Jbeta primers were used. Only in-frame clones appear in the TCRdb table, and some are missing; sequencing was by immunoSEQ multiplex PCR. Altogether some 89,000 clones are present, about 81% being singletons, with the ten largest covering 4.1%. Germline V gene sequence: CDR1 LNHDA, CDR2 SQIVND (reference sequence). V was cut by 6 bases and J by 0 bases, with 14 bases left in between. The CDR3 totals 15 residues. On this clone itself: Its specificity is unknown.

The sequenced sample consisted of PBMCs. This sequence originates from a woman aged 40 to 50 in good health and CMV-seropositive. The chain joins TRBV19 to TRBJ1-1, with a tentative D call TRBD1 (6 bases). The CDR3 coding sequence is TGTGCCAGTAGCAATTTCGACAGGATGAACACTGAAGCTTTCTTT. It translates to CASSNFDRMNTEAFF. Using reference TRBV19 and TRBJ1-1 for the parts outside the CDR3, the full variable domain is DGGITQSPKYLFRKEGQNVTLSCEQNLNHDAMYWYRQDPGQGLRLIYYSQIVNDFQKGDIAEGYSVSREKKESFPLTVTSAQKNPTAFYLCASSNFDRMNTEAFFGQGTRLTVV.